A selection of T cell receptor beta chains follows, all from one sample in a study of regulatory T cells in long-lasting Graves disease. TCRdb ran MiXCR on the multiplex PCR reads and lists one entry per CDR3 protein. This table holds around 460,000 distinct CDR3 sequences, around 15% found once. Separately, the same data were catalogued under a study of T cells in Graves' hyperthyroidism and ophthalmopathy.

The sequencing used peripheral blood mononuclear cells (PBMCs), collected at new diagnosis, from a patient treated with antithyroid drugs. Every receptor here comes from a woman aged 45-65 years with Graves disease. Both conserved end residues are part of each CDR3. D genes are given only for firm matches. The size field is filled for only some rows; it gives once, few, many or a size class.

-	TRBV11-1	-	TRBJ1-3	CASSPGRNGNTIYF	TGTGCCAGCAGCCCTGGACGGAACGGAAACACCATATATTTT
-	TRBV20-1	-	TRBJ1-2	CSARDLRDPNYGYTF	TGCAGTGCTAGAGATCTGCGGGATCCTAACTATGGCTACACCTTC
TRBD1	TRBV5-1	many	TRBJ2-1	CASSPRGFDEQFF	TGCGCCAGCAGCCCCAGGGGGTTCGATGAGCAGTTCTTC
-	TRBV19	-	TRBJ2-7	CASSIIIGGSEQYF	TGTGCCAGTAGTATTATCATTGGGGGCTCCGAGCAGTACTTC
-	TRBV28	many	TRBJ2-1	CASSFLGHSYNEQFF	TGTGCCAGCAGTTTTCTTGGACATTCCTACAATGAGCAGTTCTTC
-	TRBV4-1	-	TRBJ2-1	CASSQEGLRLQFF	TGCGCCAGCAGCCAAGAAGGGCTTCGGCTGCAGTTCTTC
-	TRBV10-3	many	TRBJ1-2	CAISETEDSNYGYTF	TGTGCCATCAGTGAGACAGAGGATAGTAACTATGGCTACACCTTC
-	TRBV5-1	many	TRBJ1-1	CASSLSQDVPYTEAFF	TGCGCCAGCAGCTTGTCCCAGGACGTCCCTTACACTGAAGCTTTCTTT
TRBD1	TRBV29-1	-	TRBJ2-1	CSVEDRDRRPSYNEQFF	TGCAGCGTTGAAGATCGGGACAGGCGACCCTCCTACAATGAGCAGTTCTTC
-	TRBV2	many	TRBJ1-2	CASSATGPYYGYTF	TGTGCCAGCAGTGCGACAGGCCCCTACTATGGCTACACCTTC
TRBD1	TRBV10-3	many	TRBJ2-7	CAISAGTGTYEQYF	TGTGCCATCAGTGCCGGGACAGGGACCTACGAGCAGTACTTC